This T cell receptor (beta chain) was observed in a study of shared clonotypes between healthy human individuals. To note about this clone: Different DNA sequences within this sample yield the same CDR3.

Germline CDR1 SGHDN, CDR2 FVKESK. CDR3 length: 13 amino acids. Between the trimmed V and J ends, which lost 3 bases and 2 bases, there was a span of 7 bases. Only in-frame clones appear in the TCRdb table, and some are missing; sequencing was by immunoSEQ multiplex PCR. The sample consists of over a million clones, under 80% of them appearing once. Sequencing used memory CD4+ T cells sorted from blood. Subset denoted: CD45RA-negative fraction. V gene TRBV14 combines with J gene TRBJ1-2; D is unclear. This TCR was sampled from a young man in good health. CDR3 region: CASSQGYNYGYTF. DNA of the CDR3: TGTGCCAGCAGCCAGGGATACAACTATGGCTACACCTTC.